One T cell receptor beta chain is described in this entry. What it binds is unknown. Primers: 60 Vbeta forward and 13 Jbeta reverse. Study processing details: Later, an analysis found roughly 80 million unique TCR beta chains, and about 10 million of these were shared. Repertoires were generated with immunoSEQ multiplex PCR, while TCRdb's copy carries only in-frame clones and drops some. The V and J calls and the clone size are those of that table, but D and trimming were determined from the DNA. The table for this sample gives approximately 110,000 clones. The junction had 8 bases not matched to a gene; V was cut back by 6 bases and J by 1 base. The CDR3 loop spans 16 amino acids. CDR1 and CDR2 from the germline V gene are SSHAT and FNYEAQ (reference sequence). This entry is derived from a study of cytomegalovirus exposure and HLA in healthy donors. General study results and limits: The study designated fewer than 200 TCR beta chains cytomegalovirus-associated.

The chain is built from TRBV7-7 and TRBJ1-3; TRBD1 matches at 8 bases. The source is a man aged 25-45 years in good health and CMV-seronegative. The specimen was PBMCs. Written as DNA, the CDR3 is TGTGCCAGCAGGCCTACAGGGGGGATTTCTGGAAACACCATATATTTT. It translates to CASRPTGGISGNTIYF.